This T cell receptor (beta chain) was sequenced in a study of T cells in Graves' hyperthyroidism and ophthalmopathy. What was amplified from RNA transcripts were TCR beta CDR3 regions. Using the HTBI primer set, a first-round RT-PCR was run on the TCR CDR3. TCRdb ran MiXCR on the multiplex PCR reads and lists one entry per CDR3 protein. The table records about 620,000 distinct CDR3 sequences, about 16% of them present only once. Among the patients, aged 18 to 65, hyperthyroidism was newly diagnosed and had lasted under 2 months. This clonotype was counted at least ten times. Sample: blood. The source is a woman aged 25 to 39 with Graves' hyperthyroidism.

The CDR3 DNA reads TGTGCCAGCAGTTTTACAGGGGGAGGTGGCGGCTACACCTTC. Protein: CASSFTGGGGGYTF. V gene TRBV7-2 combines with J gene TRBJ1-2; 8 bases map to TRBD1. The CDR3 length is 14 residues. After removal of 6 bases from V and 8 bases from J, the junction contained 11 bases not matched to a gene. Germline V gene lookup returns CDR1 SGHTA and CDR2 FQGNSA.